The sequence of this T cell receptor (beta chain) was determined in a study of blood T cell repertoires in COVID-19. Some clones are missing from TCRdb's copy, which holds only in-frame ones; the method was immunoSEQ multiplex PCR. The sample carries about 200,000 clones, around 86% recorded once. Germline assignment: CDR1 SGDLS and CDR2 YYNGEE. V shed 2 bases and J shed 4 bases, with 12 bases lying between them. The CDR3 consists of 14 residues. This chain uses TRBV9 with TRBJ1-1; D is undetermined. The TCR originated in a woman aged 35 to 49 in a cohort exposed to, infected with or recovered from COVID-19 (not recorded which). Sequencing input: PBMCs or T cells enriched from blood (not recorded which). Written as DNA, the CDR3 is TGTGCCAGCAGCGTTGGCCGGCGGGGCACTGAAGCTTTCTTT. This codes for CASSVGRRGTEAFF.